This is a list of T cell receptor beta chains from one sample in a study of T cell responses to AZD1222 COVID-19 vaccine. Produced via immunoSEQ multiplex PCR; TCRdb's table is partial and in-frame only. The sample lists 90,000 to 100,000 clones, about 89% occurring once. Specimen: peripheral blood, collected on day 0 of AZD1222 vaccination. These receptors all come from an adult in good health. Both conserved end residues are part of each CDR3. Each record gives: J gene, V gene, D gene, clone size, CDR3 length, CDR3 DNA, CDR3 protein. A D gene is named only where the DNA matches it firmly. For some rows the clone size is stated as once, few or many, or as a class when expanded; others skip it.

j_call: TRBJ1-5
v_call: TRBV12-3/TRBV12-4
d_call: .
clone_size: .
cdr3_length: 13
cdr3_nt: TGTGCCAGCAGTTTGAATGGCAATCAGCCCCAGCATTTT
cdr3_aa: CASSLNGNQPQHF

j_call: TRBJ2-3
v_call: TRBV11-2
d_call: TRBD2
clone_size: .
cdr3_length: 14
cdr3_nt: TGTGCCAGCAGCTTATCCCGGGGGGGCGATACGCAGTATTTT
cdr3_aa: CASSLSRGGDTQYF

j_call: TRBJ1-1
v_call: TRBV30
d_call: .
clone_size: .
cdr3_length: 11
cdr3_nt: TGTGCCTGGAGTGTAGGCGGGGAAGCTTTCTTT
cdr3_aa: CAWSVGGEAFF

j_call: TRBJ2-7
v_call: TRBV9
d_call: TRBD2
clone_size: .
cdr3_length: 17
cdr3_nt: TGTGCCAGCAGCGTAGCGGCCGGGGGTAGCGGGGGCTACGAGCAGTACTTC
cdr3_aa: CASSVAAGGSGGYEQYF

j_call: TRBJ1-5
v_call: TRBV2
d_call: TRBD1
clone_size: .
cdr3_length: 14
cdr3_nt: TGTGCCAGCAGTGGACAGGGTGGCAATCAGCCCCAGCATTTT
cdr3_aa: CASSGQGGNQPQHF

j_call: TRBJ1-4
v_call: TRBV7-9
d_call: .
clone_size: .
cdr3_length: 15
cdr3_nt: TGTGCCAGCAGCTCCTGGACGACAACTAATGAAAAACTGTTTTTT
cdr3_aa: CASSSWTTTNEKLFF

j_call: TRBJ1-4
v_call: TRBV5-5
d_call: TRBD1
clone_size: once
cdr3_length: 14
cdr3_nt: TGTGCCAGCAGCCAGACAGGGCCTAATGAAAAACTGTTTTTT
cdr3_aa: CASSQTGPNEKLFF

j_call: TRBJ2-7
v_call: TRBV15
d_call: TRBD1
clone_size: .
cdr3_length: 14
cdr3_nt: TGTGCCACCAGCATAAGACAGGGATCCTACGAGCAGTACTTC
cdr3_aa: CATSIRQGSYEQYF

j_call: TRBJ1-1
v_call: TRBV11-3
d_call: .
clone_size: .
cdr3_length: 14
cdr3_nt: TGTGCCAGCAGCTTGGGCAGGGCGAACACTGAAGCTTTCTTT
cdr3_aa: CASSLGRANTEAFF

j_call: TRBJ1-3
v_call: TRBV7-2
d_call: .
clone_size: .
cdr3_length: 14
cdr3_nt: TGTGCCAGCAACGGGCAGAACTCTGGAAACACCATATATTTT
cdr3_aa: CASNGQNSGNTIYF

j_call: TRBJ1-2
v_call: TRBV6-5
d_call: .
clone_size: once
cdr3_length: 15
cdr3_nt: TGTGCCAGCAGTTACTTCCGAGGGAGCCAGGAAGGCTACACCTTC
cdr3_aa: CASSYFRGSQEGYTF

j_call: TRBJ2-1
v_call: TRBV5-1
d_call: TRBD2
clone_size: .
cdr3_length: 18
cdr3_nt: TGCGCCAGCAGCTCCGGGACTAGCGGGAGGAATCGATACAATGAGCAGTTCTTC
cdr3_aa: CASSSGTSGRNRYNEQFF

j_call: TRBJ1-4
v_call: TRBV28
d_call: .
clone_size: .
cdr3_length: 16
cdr3_nt: TGTGCCAGCAGTTCGGGGGCGGGTGCGGCTAATGAAAAACTGTTTTTT
cdr3_aa: CASSSGAGAANEKLFF

j_call: TRBJ2-3
v_call: TRBV28
d_call: TRBD1
clone_size: .
cdr3_length: 14
cdr3_nt: TGTGCCAGCAGTTTATACAGGGGCCCAGATACGCAGTATTTT
cdr3_aa: CASSLYRGPDTQYF

j_call: TRBJ1-4
v_call: TRBV4-3
d_call: .
clone_size: .
cdr3_length: 13
cdr3_nt: TGCGCCAGCTCACAGGGTGAGGGAGAAAAACTGTTTTTT
cdr3_aa: CASSQGEGEKLFF

j_call: TRBJ2-5
v_call: TRBV10-2
d_call: .
clone_size: .
cdr3_length: 12
cdr3_nt: TGCGCCAGCAGGGACTTCCAAGAGACCCAGTACTTC
cdr3_aa: CASRDFQETQYF

j_call: TRBJ1-1
v_call: TRBV30
d_call: TRBD1
clone_size: .
cdr3_length: 13
cdr3_nt: TGTGCCTGGAGTGTATTTAGTCCAGGGGGGGCTTTCTTT
cdr3_aa: CAWSVFSPGGAFF

j_call: TRBJ2-2
v_call: TRBV12-3/TRBV12-4
d_call: .
clone_size: .
cdr3_length: 13
cdr3_nt: TGTGCCAGCAGCGCCTTGGGGACCGGGGAGCTGTTTTTT
cdr3_aa: CASSALGTGELFF

j_call: TRBJ1-2
v_call: TRBV19
d_call: .
clone_size: .
cdr3_length: 13
cdr3_nt: TGTGCCAGTATCTCACGGGGGTTTGGTGGCTACACCTTC
cdr3_aa: CASISRGFGGYTF

j_call: TRBJ1-1
v_call: TRBV19
d_call: .
clone_size: .
cdr3_length: 16
cdr3_nt: TGTGCCAGTAGGTTGGACAGTTGGGGTCCGAACACTGAAGCTTTCTTT
cdr3_aa: CASRLDSWGPNTEAFF

j_call: TRBJ2-5
v_call: TRBV25-1
d_call: TRBD1
clone_size: .
cdr3_length: 14
cdr3_nt: TGTGCCAGTCGCGGACAGGGGGCGTGGGAGACCCAGTACTTC
cdr3_aa: CASRGQGAWETQYF

j_call: TRBJ1-2
v_call: TRBV19
d_call: TRBD1
clone_size: .
cdr3_length: 18
cdr3_nt: TGTGCCAGTAGTATCGGGTCCCGCTTACTCGACAGGGACTATGGCTACACCTTC
cdr3_aa: CASSIGSRLLDRDYGYTF

j_call: TRBJ1-5
v_call: TRBV11-2
d_call: TRBD1
clone_size: .
cdr3_length: 15
cdr3_nt: TGTGCCAGCAGCCTGACAGGGCAGGCGCCTCAGCCCCAGCATTTT
cdr3_aa: CASSLTGQAPQPQHF

j_call: TRBJ2-7
v_call: TRBV28
d_call: .
clone_size: .
cdr3_length: 16
cdr3_nt: TGTGCCAGCAGTTCCCCGGGGGCGGGTTATCGCTACGAGCAGTACTTC
cdr3_aa: CASSSPGAGYRYEQYF

j_call: TRBJ2-1
v_call: TRBV24-1
d_call: TRBD1
clone_size: .
cdr3_length: 15
cdr3_nt: TGTGCCACCAGTGGTAGCGGACAGGGGGGTATTGAGCAGTTCTTC
cdr3_aa: CATSGSGQGGIEQFF

j_call: TRBJ2-2
v_call: TRBV5-6
d_call: .
clone_size: few
cdr3_length: 15
cdr3_nt: TGTGCCAGCAGCTTTGGCCGGGATCGCACCGGGGAGCTGTTTTTT
cdr3_aa: CASSFGRDRTGELFF

j_call: TRBJ2-3
v_call: TRBV7-9
d_call: .
clone_size: .
cdr3_length: 16
cdr3_nt: TGTGCCAGCAGCCTACCCTTGCGCCCGGGCACAGATACGCAGTATTTT
cdr3_aa: CASSLPLRPGTDTQYF

j_call: TRBJ2-5
v_call: TRBV28
d_call: TRBD1
clone_size: .
cdr3_length: 15
cdr3_nt: TGTGCCAGCAGTTTACAACGGACAGGCCAAGAGACCCAGTACTTC
cdr3_aa: CASSLQRTGQETQYF

j_call: TRBJ1-1
v_call: TRBV6-1
d_call: .
clone_size: .
cdr3_length: 18
cdr3_nt: TGTGCCAGCAGTGAAGCGGGGCGGGGACACTCCTGGGCCACTGAAGCTTTCTTT
cdr3_aa: CASSEAGRGHSWATEAFF

j_call: TRBJ2-7
v_call: TRBV6-5
d_call: .
clone_size: .
cdr3_length: 13
cdr3_nt: TGTGCCAGCAGTTACTCCTGGGCCCACGAGCAGTACTTC
cdr3_aa: CASSYSWAHEQYF

j_call: TRBJ2-2
v_call: TRBV7-2
d_call: .
clone_size: .
cdr3_length: 13
cdr3_nt: TGTGCCAGCAGCGCCCGCTGGACCGGGGAGCTGTTTTTT
cdr3_aa: CASSARWTGELFF

j_call: TRBJ2-1
v_call: TRBV9
d_call: TRBD2
clone_size: .
cdr3_length: 16
cdr3_nt: TGTGCCAGCAGCACCAAAGCGGGGGTCTCCTACAATGAGCAGTTCTTC
cdr3_aa: CASSTKAGVSYNEQFF

j_call: TRBJ2-7
v_call: TRBV6-5
d_call: TRBD1
clone_size: .
cdr3_length: 14
cdr3_nt: TGTGCCAGCAGTCCTCGAGGACAGGGGCACGAGCAGTACTTC
cdr3_aa: CASSPRGQGHEQYF

j_call: TRBJ1-4
v_call: TRBV4-3
d_call: .
clone_size: once
cdr3_length: 15
cdr3_nt: TGCGCCAGCAGCCCCCACGTAGCAACTAATGAAAAACTGTTTTTT
cdr3_aa: CASSPHVATNEKLFF

j_call: TRBJ2-3
v_call: TRBV4-2
d_call: TRBD2
clone_size: .
cdr3_length: 20
cdr3_nt: TGTGCCAGCAGCCCTCCCCGGACTAGCCGCGTTTCGACTAGCACAGATACGCAGTATTTT
cdr3_aa: CASSPPRTSRVSTSTDTQYF

j_call: TRBJ2-1
v_call: TRBV11-3
d_call: .
clone_size: few
cdr3_length: 16
cdr3_nt: TGTGCCAGCAGCCCCCAGGGGGGAAAACTCTACAATGAGCAGTTCTTC
cdr3_aa: CASSPQGGKLYNEQFF

j_call: TRBJ2-1
v_call: TRBV7-2
d_call: TRBD2
clone_size: .
cdr3_length: 19
cdr3_nt: TGTGCCAGCAGCTCCCCGAGTAGCGGGGGCCGCAGCTCCTACAATGAGCAGTTCTTC
cdr3_aa: CASSSPSSGGRSSYNEQFF

j_call: TRBJ1-1
v_call: TRBV10-1
d_call: .
clone_size: .
cdr3_length: 19
cdr3_nt: TGCGCCACAAGACGCTCCCTGAATTGGCGGCGGGGCATGAACACTGAAGCTTTCTTT
cdr3_aa: CATRRSLNWRRGMNTEAFF

j_call: TRBJ1-2
v_call: TRBV19
d_call: TRBD1
clone_size: .
cdr3_length: 14
cdr3_nt: TGTGCCAGTAGTAGGGGACAGGGGAGCTATGGCTACACCTTC
cdr3_aa: CASSRGQGSYGYTF

j_call: TRBJ1-2
v_call: TRBV5-1
d_call: .
clone_size: once
cdr3_length: 13
cdr3_nt: TGCGCCAGCAGCTTGCAGGGGCTCTATGGCTACACCTTC
cdr3_aa: CASSLQGLYGYTF

j_call: TRBJ2-2
v_call: TRBV5-1
d_call: .
clone_size: .
cdr3_length: 16
cdr3_nt: TGCGCCAGCAGCGTCCGGGACAAGCCGAACACCGGGGAGCTGTTTTTT
cdr3_aa: CASSVRDKPNTGELFF

j_call: TRBJ1-6
v_call: TRBV12-3/TRBV12-4
d_call: .
clone_size: .
cdr3_length: 13
cdr3_nt: TGTGCCAGCAAGGTAGCAGGCCACTCACCCCTCCACTTT
cdr3_aa: CASKVAGHSPLHF

j_call: TRBJ1-2
v_call: TRBV28
d_call: .
clone_size: .
cdr3_length: 12
cdr3_nt: TGTGCCAGCAGTTTGGCCCAGTATGGCTACACCTTC
cdr3_aa: CASSLAQYGYTF

j_call: TRBJ1-2
v_call: TRBV10-1
d_call: .
clone_size: .
cdr3_length: 17
cdr3_nt: TGCGCCAGCGGCGGTATGATGACCAGGGGACGAAACTATGGCTACACCTTC
cdr3_aa: CASGGMMTRGRNYGYTF

j_call: TRBJ2-3
v_call: TRBV5-1
d_call: TRBD2
clone_size: .
cdr3_length: 16
cdr3_nt: TGCGCCAGCAGCACCGGGACTAGTTCCTTCACAGATACGCAGTATTTT
cdr3_aa: CASSTGTSSFTDTQYF

j_call: TRBJ2-7
v_call: TRBV30
d_call: TRBD1
clone_size: .
cdr3_length: 13
cdr3_nt: TGTGCCTGGCAGGGACAGGGGAACTACGAGCAGTACTTC
cdr3_aa: CAWQGQGNYEQYF

j_call: TRBJ1-4
v_call: TRBV28
d_call: TRBD1
clone_size: .
cdr3_length: 15
cdr3_nt: TGTGCCAGCAGTAACACAGGGGGGATAGGGGAAAAACTGTTTTTT
cdr3_aa: CASSNTGGIGEKLFF

j_call: TRBJ2-5
v_call: TRBV5-1
d_call: TRBD2
clone_size: .
cdr3_length: 17
cdr3_nt: TGCGCCAGCAGCCCACTTCTCGGCCAGGGAGGGGTTGAGACCCAGTACTTC
cdr3_aa: CASSPLLGQGGVETQYF